Below are 20 T cell receptor beta chains sequenced from a single sample in a study of cytomegalovirus exposure and HLA in healthy donors. The PCR was carried out with 60 Vbeta primers and 13 Jbeta primers. Sequencing used immunoSEQ multiplex PCR; TCRdb keeps in-frame clones, though not all of them. The top ten clones hold roughly 2.6% of a sample with 200,000 to 250,000 clones, 77% of them seen once. The material sequenced was PBMCs. These receptors were collected from a woman in her sixties in good health and CMV-seropositive.

A word on this clone: An end of the junction differs from the germline gene, which may be a read error. For the CDR3, the DNA is TGTGCCAGCAGTGGAGACAGTCTCGCTGGTTGTTTT. Protein sequence: CASSGDSLAGCF. The chain carries TRBV2 and TRBJ1-3, with a weak D call TRBD1 (5 bases). Germline CDR1 SNHLY, CDR2 FYNNEI. The CDR3 has 12 amino acids.

The rearrangement joins TRBV19 to TRBJ2-1; 11 nucleotides match TRBD2. Trimming removed 4 bases from V and 2 bases from J; junction bases left unmatched: 7. CDR1 LNHDA and CDR2 SQIVND come from the germline V gene (reference sequence). The CDR3 loop spans 17 amino acids. The chain's CDR3 is CASSSTSGSLPYNEQFF. The CDR3 nucleotides read TGTGCCAGTAGTAGCACTAGCGGGAGCCTTCCCTACAATGAGCAGTTCTTC. The full variable domain, in which reference TRBV19 and TRBJ2-1 provide the parts outside the CDR3, is DGGITQSPKYLFRKEGQNVTLSCEQNLNHDAMYWYRQDPGQGLRLIYYSQIVNDFQKGDIAEGYSVSREKKESFPLTVTSAQKNPTAFYLCASSSTSGSLPYNEQFFGPGTRLTVL.

The chain carries TRBV30 and TRBJ2-1, with a weak D call TRBD2 (5 bases). In germline, CDR1 is GTSNPN, CDR2 SVGIG (reference sequence). This CDR3 spans 13 amino acids. Deletions cut 5 bases from V and 7 bases from J, with 15 bases between. This chain's CDR3 is CAWPRGIWNEQFF. The CDR3 DNA sequence: TGTGCCTGGCCCCGGGGAATTTGGAATGAGCAGTTCTTC.

The V gene is TRBV6-5, the J gene TRBJ2-1, with 9 bases lining up with TRBD2. V lost 4 bases to trimming and J lost 4 bases; unmatched junction nucleotides: 5. Germline V CDR1 and CDR2: MNHEY, SVGAGI. CDR3 length: 15 amino acids. The CDR3 loop reads CASSSLTSGYNEQFF. CDR3 nucleotide sequence: TGTGCCAGCAGTTCTCTGACTAGCGGTTACAATGAGCAGTTCTTC.

In this sample, this clone turned up once. This chain joins TRBV4-3 and TRBJ1-2, with D tentatively TRBD1 (5 bases). The CDR3 covers 14 residues. Per the germline V gene, CDR1 is LGHNA and CDR2 is YSLEER. V was trimmed by 4 bases and J by 7 bases, leaving 16 bases between them. CDR3 DNA sequence: TGCGCCAGCAGCCCCCAACAGGACACTGGTGGCTACACCTTC. This encodes CASSPQQDTGGYTF.

This clone was counted a few times. The chain is built from TRBV4-3 and TRBJ1-1; TRBD1 might be the D (6 bases). This CDR3 contains 13 residues. The germline gives CDR1 LGHNA, CDR2 YSLEER. V was cut by 5 bases and J by 3 bases, with 10 bases left in between. CDR3 amino acids: CASSEPGDTEAFF. CDR3 DNA sequence: TGCGCCAGCAGCGAGCCAGGGGACACTGAAGCTTTCTTT.

In DNA form, the CDR3 reads TGTGCCAGCAGTTTACTAGCGGGGGCCTCCACCGGGGAGCTGTTTTTT. Translated: CASSLLAGASTGELFF. The rearrangement uses TRBV6-5 and TRBJ2-2, with 11 bases matching TRBD2. J was trimmed by 4 bases and V by 4 bases; bases with no gene match: 5. CDR3 length equals 16 residues. Germline V lookup: CDR1 MNHEY, CDR2 SVGAGI.

The chain couples TRBV14 to TRBJ1-1; tentatively, D is TRBD1 (6 bases). V lost 3 bases and J lost 8, with 13 bases in between. Germline-derived CDR1 and CDR2 are SGHDN and FVKESK. This CDR3 has 13 amino acids. CDR3 amino acids: CASSHGTRIEAFF. DNA of the CDR3: TGTGCCAGCAGCCACGGGACACGGATAGAAGCTTTCTTT.

The V gene is TRBV14, the J gene TRBJ2-5, with D perhaps matching TRBD1 (6 bases). Germline V lookup: CDR1 SGHDN, CDR2 FVKESK. Between the trimmed V and J ends, which lost 4 bases and 2 bases, there was a span of 11 bases. The CDR3 is 14 residues long. CDR3 in amino acids: CASSPGQIQETQYF. Written as DNA, the CDR3 is TGTGCCAGCAGCCCTGGACAGATACAAGAGACCCAGTACTTC.

The V gene is TRBV5-1, the J gene TRBJ1-1, with TRBD1 matching 7 bases. There are 16 residues in the CDR3. J lost 4 bases, V lost 7 bases, and 16 bases had no gene match. In germline, CDR1 is SGHRS, CDR2 YFSETQ. CDR3 in amino acids: CASVPRGQGLGTEAFF. CDR3 sequence (DNA): TGCGCCAGCGTACCAAGGGGGCAGGGCTTGGGCACTGAAGCTTTCTTT.

The chain carries TRBV7-9 and TRBJ1-1, with D unclear. CDR1 and CDR2 from the germline V gene are SEHNR and FQNEAQ (reference sequence). This CDR3 is 13 amino acids long. V shed 5 bases and J shed 3 bases, with 10 bases lying between them. The DNA of the CDR3 is TGTGCCAGCAGCCCACTTGAGGACACTGAAGCTTTCTTT. The encoded protein is CASSPLEDTEAFF.

The V gene is TRBV7-8, the J gene TRBJ2-5; D perhaps matches TRBD2 (5 bases). The end of the DNA is better explained by TRBJ2-7, so the J call may be wrong. The CDR3 has 14 amino acids. CDR1 and CDR2 (germline): SGHVS, FQNEAQ. This CDR3 is CASSPRLLSYEQYF. In DNA, the CDR3 is TGTGCCAGCAGCCCGAGACTACTCTCCTACGAGCAGTACTTC.

This chain connects TRBV28 to TRBJ1-2; 12 bases match TRBD1. Looked up from germline, CDR1 is MDHEN and CDR2 is SYDVKM. The J segment lost 9 bases and the V segment lost 5 bases, leaving 7 bases of the junction unmatched. The CDR3 spans 14 residues. Here the CDR3 reads CASSPGTGGISYTF. The CDR3 DNA reads as TGTGCCAGCAGTCCCGGGACAGGGGGCATAAGCTACACCTTC.

CDR3 coding DNA: TGTGCCAGCAGCTTACAGACAGACGGGACCCAGTACTTC. It codes for CASSLQTDGTQYF. The chain uses TRBV7-9 and TRBJ2-5; D might be TRBD1 (5 bases). V was clipped by 2 bases and J by 7 bases, with 11 bases between them. The CDR3 runs 13 residues. Germline V gene data show CDR1 as SEHNR and CDR2 as FQNEAQ (reference sequence).

The gene calls are TRBV2 and TRBJ1-4; the D is unclear. Germline V CDR1 and CDR2: SNHLY, FYNNEI. Trimming cost V 3 bases and J 0 bases, with 5 bases left between them. The CDR3 is made up of 14 amino acids. The CDR3 DNA reads as TGTGCCAGCAGTGAGACATCAACTAATGAAAAACTGTTTTTT. It encodes CASSETSTNEKLFF. The full variable domain, completed using reference TRBV2 and TRBJ1-4, is EPEVTQTPSHQVTQMGQEVILRCVPISNHLYFYWYRQILGQKVEFLVSFYNNEISEKSEIFDDQFSVERPDGSNFTLKIRSTKLEDSAMYFCASSETSTNEKLFFGSGTQLSVL.

This sequence joins TRBV30 and TRBJ2-7; 8 bases match TRBD1. Germline V gene sequence: CDR1 GTSNPN, CDR2 SVGIG (reference sequence). J was trimmed by 4 bases and V by 5 bases; bases with no gene match: 1. This CDR3 spans 11 amino acids. The CDR3 nucleotides are TGTGCCTGGGGACAGGGTTACGAGCAGTACTTC. Amino acids: CAWGQGYEQYF.

This clone was found once. The V gene is TRBV11-3, the J gene TRBJ1-1, with D possibly matching TRBD1 (6 bases). V lost 5 bases, J lost 3 bases, and 10 bases lay in between. CDR1 and CDR2 (germline): SGHNT, YENEEA. There are 13 residues in the CDR3. The CDR3 region is CASSQGQYTEAFF. The CDR3 DNA follows: TGTGCCAGCAGCCAAGGACAGTACACTGAAGCTTTCTTT.

The chain uses TRBV10-3 and TRBJ2-2; D gene uncertain. There are 14 residues in the CDR3. V lost 3 bases to trimming and J lost 2 bases, with 7 bases between them. Looked up from germline, CDR1 is ENHRY and CDR2 is SYGVKD. CDR3 amino acids: CAISDVQNTGELFF. Here the CDR3 DNA reads TGTGCCATCAGTGATGTACAAAACACCGGGGAGCTGTTTTTT.

V and J are TRBV9 and TRBJ1-2, with TRBD1 identical over 8 bases. CDR1 and CDR2 from the germline V gene are SGDLS and YYNGEE. With V trimmed by 0 bases and J by 7 bases, 8 bases remained unmatched. The CDR3 spans 15 residues. CDR3 in amino acids: CASSVVPTGAVGYTF. Written as DNA, the CDR3 is TGTGCCAGCAGCGTAGTTCCGACAGGGGCGGTTGGCTACACCTTC.

The chain joins TRBV20-1 to TRBJ2-3; D remains unclear. Germline CDR1 is DFQATT and CDR2 is SNEGSKA (reference sequence). The CDR3 is 11 residues long. Trimming pared 3 bases from V and 4 bases from J, leaving 5 bases between. The CDR3 nucleotides read TGCAGTGCTAGCGGTCCAGATACGCAGTATTTT. Its protein product is CSASGPDTQYF.